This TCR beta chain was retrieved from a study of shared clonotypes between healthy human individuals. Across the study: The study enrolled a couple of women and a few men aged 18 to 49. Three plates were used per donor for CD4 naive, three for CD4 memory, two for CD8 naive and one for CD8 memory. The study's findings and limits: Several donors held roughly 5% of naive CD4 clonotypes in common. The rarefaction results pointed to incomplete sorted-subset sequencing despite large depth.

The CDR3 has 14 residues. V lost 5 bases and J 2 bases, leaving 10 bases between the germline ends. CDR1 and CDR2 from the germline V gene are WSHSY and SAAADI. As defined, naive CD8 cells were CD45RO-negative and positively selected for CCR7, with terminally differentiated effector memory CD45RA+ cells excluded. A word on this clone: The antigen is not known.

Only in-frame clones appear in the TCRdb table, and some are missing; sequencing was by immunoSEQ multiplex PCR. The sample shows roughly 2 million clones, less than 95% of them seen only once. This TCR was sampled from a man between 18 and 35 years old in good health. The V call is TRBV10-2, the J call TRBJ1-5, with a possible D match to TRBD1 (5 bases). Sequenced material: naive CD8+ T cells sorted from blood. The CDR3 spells CASSIRAGNQPQHF. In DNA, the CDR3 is TGCGCCAGCAGTATCAGGGCGGGCAATCAGCCCCAGCATTTT.